This T cell receptor (beta chain) is from a study of blood T cell repertoires in COVID-19. Participant age was roughly 18 to 95 years, and participants resided in roughly 25 US areas. Resolution of symptoms, clearance, or two negative PCRs was present in recovered Cohort 3 donors. The CDR3 runs to 16 residues. The V segment lost 2 bases and the J segment 4 bases; nucleotides outside the gene matches: 4. Germline V gene data show CDR1 as MNHEY and CDR2 as SVGAGI. The data were produced by immunoSEQ multiplex PCR, yet TCRdb's version contains in-frame clones alone and is incomplete. The repertoire holds 150,000 to 200,000 clones, with 75% to 90% as singletons.

The sequence came from a woman aged 18-30 years who had recovered from COVID-19. Sequenced sample: PBMCs or T cells enriched from blood (not recorded which). The rearrangement joins TRBV6-5 to TRBJ1-4; 10 bases line up with TRBD1. CDR3 nucleotides: TGTGCCAGCAGTTACGGGGGACAGGGGCTTAATGAAAAACTGTTTTTT. This translates into CASSYGGQGLNEKLFF.